The clone carrying this T cell receptor beta chain was recorded at least ten times. As yet, its antigen is unknown. Template material for amplifying TCR beta CDR3 regions consisted of RNA transcripts. Using the HTBI primer set, a first-round RT-PCR was run on the TCR CDR3. MiXCR, applied by TCRdb to the multiplex PCR reads, yields one record per CDR3 protein. This table holds hundreds of thousands of distinct CDR3 sequences, around a third found once. PBMCs were sourced from roughly 10 ml fresh peripheral blood. This specimen comes from a study of T cells in Graves' hyperthyroidism and ophthalmopathy. As for the study in general: Peripheral blood collection took place at initial diagnosis, before any treatment.

General study points: Ophthalmopathy prediction by the model preceded onset by a median approximately 6.1 months. Most thyroid clonotypes that were expanded above 0.001 also turned up in blood.

This CDR3 has 12 amino acids. V was trimmed by 8 bases and J by 4 bases, leaving 12 bases between them. Germline CDR1 reads SEHNR; CDR2 reads FQNEAQ (reference sequence). The rearrangement links TRBV7-9 to TRBJ2-7; perhaps TRBD1 as D (5 bases). Sequenced material: blood. This TCR was recovered from a woman in her 40s with Graves' hyperthyroidism. The CDR3 region is CASGPTAYEQYF. In nucleotides, the CDR3 is TGTGCCAGCGGACCGACAGCTTACGAGCAGTACTTC.